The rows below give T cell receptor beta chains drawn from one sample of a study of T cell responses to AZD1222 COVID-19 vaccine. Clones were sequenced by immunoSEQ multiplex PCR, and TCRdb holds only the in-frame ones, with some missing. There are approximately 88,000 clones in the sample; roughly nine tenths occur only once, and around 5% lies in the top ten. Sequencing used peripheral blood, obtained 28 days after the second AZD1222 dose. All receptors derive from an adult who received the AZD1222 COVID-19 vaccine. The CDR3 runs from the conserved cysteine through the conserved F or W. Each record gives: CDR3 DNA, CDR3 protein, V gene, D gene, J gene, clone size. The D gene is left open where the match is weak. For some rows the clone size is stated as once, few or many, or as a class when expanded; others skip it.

TGCGCCAGCAGTCCTAGCGGGGGGGCGTTCTTC | CASSPSGGAFF | TRBV23-1 | TRBD2 | TRBJ2-1 | -
TGTGCCAGTAGCGGCCTGGGGACTCCGACTCGTAATGAAGCTTTCTTT | CASSGLGTPTRNEAFF | TRBV19 | - | TRBJ1-1 | -
TGTGCCAGCAGTGACACAGCCTGGGGCTACACCTTC | CASSDTAWGYTF | TRBV25-1 | - | TRBJ1-2 | -
TGTGCCAGCAGCTTCGGGGGGTACCAAGAGACCCAGTACTTC | CASSFGGYQETQYF | TRBV11-2 | TRBD2 | TRBJ2-5 | -
TGTGCCACCAGTGATTTTCGGGGCGGGGGGCTACACACTGAAGCTTTCTTT | CATSDFRGGGLHTEAFF | TRBV24-1 | - | TRBJ1-1 | -
TGTGCCAGCAGCTTAGGCCCAGTCTCCTACGAGCAGTACTTC | CASSLGPVSYEQYF | TRBV13 | - | TRBJ2-7 | -
TGTGCCAGCAGAGCCAGCGGTGGAGCCTACGAGCAGTACTTC | CASRASGGAYEQYF | TRBV2 | - | TRBJ2-7 | -
TGTGCCAGCAGTTACACAGGGATTACAGATACGCAGTATTTT | CASSYTGITDTQYF | TRBV6-5 | - | TRBJ2-3 | -
TGTGCCAGCAGTCTGGGGATTCGGGGCAATCAGCCCCAGCATTTT | CASSLGIRGNQPQHF | TRBV6-5 | - | TRBJ1-5 | -
TGTGCCAGCAGTTCCTCGCCGGGACAGGGCCTCTACGAGCAGTACTTC | CASSSSPGQGLYEQYF | TRBV27 | TRBD1 | TRBJ2-7 | -
TGTGCCAGCAGCACAGGGACAGGGATTGCTGAAAAACTGTTTTTT | CASSTGTGIAEKLFF | TRBV5-4 | TRBD1 | TRBJ1-4 | -
TGTGCCAGCAGCCTAGCGGGCACCCTCTCCTACGAGCAGTACTTC | CASSLAGTLSYEQYF | TRBV28 | TRBD2 | TRBJ2-7 | -
TGTGCCAGCAGCTTGGTTCAGGGAGTAAGGGATGGCTACACCTTC | CASSLVQGVRDGYTF | TRBV5-4 | - | TRBJ1-2 | -
TGCGCCAGCAGCTTTTCGGGTCCTAACACCGGGGAGCTGTTTTTT | CASSFSGPNTGELFF | TRBV5-1 | - | TRBJ2-2 | -
TGTGCCAGCAGCCAACTCTCCGGGGGGAGCTCTGGAAACACCATATATTTT | CASSQLSGGSSGNTIYF | TRBV4-2 | - | TRBJ1-3 | -
TGTGCCAGCAGCTTGTTCTCGGCAGGAGTAAACACCATATATTTT | CASSLFSAGVNTIYF | TRBV5-6 | - | TRBJ1-3 | -
TGTGCCAGCCGAATGAACACTGAAGCTTTCTTT | CASRMNTEAFF | TRBV6-5 | - | TRBJ1-1 | -
TGTGCCTGGTCCCCCGGGACTGATCAGCCCCAGCATTTT | CAWSPGTDQPQHF | TRBV30 | - | TRBJ1-5 | -
TGTGCCAGCAGCCTACAGAGGGCCCCCCATCAGCCCCAGCATTTT | CASSLQRAPHQPQHF | TRBV7-2 | - | TRBJ1-5 | -
TGTGCCAGTAGTCCCCTGGCAGACGGAAACACCATATATTTT | CASSPLADGNTIYF | TRBV19 | - | TRBJ1-3 | -
TGTGCCAGTAGTAGCAAGGACAGGGGAAGGCAGCCCCAGCATTTT | CASSSKDRGRQPQHF | TRBV19 | TRBD1 | TRBJ1-5 | -
TGTGCCAGCAGCCAACAGGGGACTACGCAGTATTTT | CASSQQGTTQYF | TRBV12-3/TRBV12-4 | TRBD1 | TRBJ2-3 | -
TGTGCCAGCAGCTTAGGCGGGGCAGGAGGGGGCTACACCTTC | CASSLGGAGGGYTF | TRBV11-2 | - | TRBJ1-2 | once
TGTGCCAGCAGCCAGGGTGGGATCACTGAAGCTTTCTTT | CASSQGGITEAFF | TRBV14 | - | TRBJ1-1 | -
TGTGCCAGCAGCCGGGGCACGAGGAACTATGGCTACACCTTC | CASSRGTRNYGYTF | TRBV11-1 | - | TRBJ1-2 | once
TGCAGTGCTAGTTGGGGGCGCTATAGCAATCAGCCCCAGCATTTT | CSASWGRYSNQPQHF | TRBV20-1 | - | TRBJ1-5 | -
TGTGCCAGCAGCGACCTGAGGGAGACCCAGTACTTC | CASSDLRETQYF | TRBV3-1/TRBV3-2 | - | TRBJ2-5 | once
TGTGCCAGCAGCTTAGTGGTCGTTAATCAGCCCCAGCATTTT | CASSLVVVNQPQHF | TRBV7-2 | - | TRBJ1-5 | -
TGTGCCAGCAGTTTGATAGCTTCGGGGGAGCAGTACTTC | CASSLIASGEQYF | TRBV12-3/TRBV12-4 | - | TRBJ2-7 | -
TGTGCCAGCAACCCTGGGAGCGGGGGCGCGGGTGGCTACACCTTC | CASNPGSGGAGGYTF | TRBV6-5 | - | TRBJ1-2 | -
TGTGCCAGCAGCGTAACAGAAATTAATTCACCCCTCCACTTT | CASSVTEINSPLHF | TRBV9 | - | TRBJ1-6 | -
TGTGCCAGTAGTAGGGGTTTCCATGAGCAGTTCTTC | CASSRGFHEQFF | TRBV19 | - | TRBJ2-1 | -
TGTGCCAGCAGCTCTGCAGGATCCTCTGGAAACACCATATATTTT | CASSSAGSSGNTIYF | TRBV7-6 | - | TRBJ1-3 | -
TGTGCCAGCAGCTCCCGACCGGGACAGGCGGATACGCAGTATTTT | CASSSRPGQADTQYF | TRBV2 | TRBD1 | TRBJ2-3 | -
TGTGCCAGTAGGCCTCGAGGGAATCGGAACATTCAGTACTTC | CASRPRGNRNIQYF | TRBV19 | - | TRBJ2-4 | -
TGTGCCAGCAGACGGACAGTTGCAACTAATGAAAAACTGTTTTTT | CASRRTVATNEKLFF | TRBV2 | - | TRBJ1-4 | -
TGCAGCGGACGACAGACCTTGAACACTGAAGCTTTCTTT | CSGRQTLNTEAFF | TRBV29-1 | - | TRBJ1-1 | -
TGTGCCAGTAGTATAGGGAGCACTGAAGCTTTCTTT | CASSIGSTEAFF | TRBV19 | - | TRBJ1-1 | -
TGTGCCAGTAGTCCCTGGACAGGGAGCGCCTATAATTCACCCCTCCACTTT | CASSPWTGSAYNSPLHF | TRBV19 | TRBD1 | TRBJ1-6 | -